This T cell receptor beta chain is drawn from a study of blood T cell repertoires in COVID-19. As for the study in general: Sources were T cells, B-cell-depleted T cells, or PBMCs; the material itself was cDNA or gDNA.

The table came from immunoSEQ multiplex PCR; TCRdb's copy has only in-frame clones and leaves some out. This sample has 200,000 or so clones; about 85% occur once, and the top ten carry 11%. Symptom resolution, clearance, or two negative PCRs marked donors in Cohort 3 as recovered. This CDR3 region has 12 residues. CDR1 and CDR2 from the germline V gene are LNHNV and YYDKDF (reference sequence). V was shortened by 1 base and J by 5 bases, with 5 bases between the two germline ends. This TCR came from a young man who had recovered from COVID-19. The chain has TRBV15 and TRBJ2-5; D is possibly TRBD2 (5 bases). Sequenced material: PBMCs or T cells enriched from blood (not recorded which). CDR3 loop: CATSRAGETQYF. CDR3 nucleotide sequence: TGTGCCACCAGCAGAGCGGGGGAGACCCAGTACTTC.